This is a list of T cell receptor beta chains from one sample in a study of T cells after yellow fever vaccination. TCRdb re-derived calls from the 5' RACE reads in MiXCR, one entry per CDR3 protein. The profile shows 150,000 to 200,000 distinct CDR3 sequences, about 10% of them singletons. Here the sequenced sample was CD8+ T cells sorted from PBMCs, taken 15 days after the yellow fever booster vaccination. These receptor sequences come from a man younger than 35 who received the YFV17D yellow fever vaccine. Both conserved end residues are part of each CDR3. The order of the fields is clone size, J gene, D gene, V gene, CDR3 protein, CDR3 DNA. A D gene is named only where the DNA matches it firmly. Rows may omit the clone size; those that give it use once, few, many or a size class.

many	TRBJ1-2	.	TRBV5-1	CASSFKENYGYTF	TGCGCCAGCAGCTTTAAGGAGAACTATGGCTACACCTTC
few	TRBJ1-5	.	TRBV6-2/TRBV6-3	CASSYSRNQPQHF	TGTGCCAGCAGTTACAGCAGAAATCAGCCCCAGCATTTT
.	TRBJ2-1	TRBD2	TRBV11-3	CASSSRSGGQKNNEQFF	TGTGCCAGCAGCTCCCGTAGCGGGGGCCAGAAGAACAATGAGCAGTTCTTC
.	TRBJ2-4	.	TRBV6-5	CASSKIRGVAKNIQYF	TGTGCCAGCAGTAAAATCAGGGGTGTAGCCAAAAACATTCAGTACTTC
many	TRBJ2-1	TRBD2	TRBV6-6	CASSLLSSGNNEQFF	TGTGCCAGCAGCCTTCTTTCTAGCGGGAACAATGAGCAGTTCTTC
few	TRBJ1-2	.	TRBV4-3	CASSRSYPGEYGYTF	TGCGCCAGCAGCCGAAGTTACCCCGGGGAATATGGCTACACCTTC
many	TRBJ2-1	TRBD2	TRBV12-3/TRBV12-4	CASSLSSGGVGFF	TGTGCCAGCAGTTTAAGTAGCGGGGGCGTAGGATTCTTC
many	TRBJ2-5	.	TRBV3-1	CASSLRGRQETQYF	TGTGCCAGCAGCCTCCGGGGGCGACAGGAGACCCAGTACTTC
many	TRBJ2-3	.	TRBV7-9	CASSLVGGDTTQYF	TGTGCCAGCAGCTTAGTGGGGGGCGATACCACGCAGTATTTT
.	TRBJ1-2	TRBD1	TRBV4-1	CASSQESRDRGYGYTF	TGCGCCAGCAGCCAAGAGAGCCGGGACAGGGGCTATGGCTACACCTTC
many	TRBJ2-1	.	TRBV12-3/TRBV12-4	CASSYGSSYNEQFF	TGTGCCAGCAGTTACGGGAGCTCCTACAATGAGCAGTTCTTC
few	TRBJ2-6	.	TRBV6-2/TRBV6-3	CASSRGKWANVLTF	TGTGCCAGCAGCCGGGGTAAATGGGCCAACGTCCTGACTTTC
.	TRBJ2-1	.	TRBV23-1	CASSPRTVPISYNEQFF	TGCGCCAGCAGTCCACGGACAGTTCCAATCTCCTACAATGAGCAGTTCTTC
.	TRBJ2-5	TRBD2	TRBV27	CATAGTSPETQYF	TGTGCCACCGCCGGGACTAGCCCTGAGACCCAGTACTTC
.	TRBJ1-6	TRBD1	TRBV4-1	CASTPADRGYSPLHF	TGCGCCAGCACTCCGGCGGACAGGGGATACTCACCCCTCCACTTT
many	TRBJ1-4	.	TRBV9	CASSQDQGEKLFF	TGTGCCAGCAGTCAAGACCAGGGTGAAAAACTGTTTTTT
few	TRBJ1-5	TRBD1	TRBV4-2	CASSPTEGAQPQHF	TGTGCCAGCAGCCCTACGGAGGGGGCTCAGCCCCAGCATTTT
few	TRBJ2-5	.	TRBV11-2	CASSFLGGLGETQYF	TGTGCCAGCAGCTTTCTGGGGGGTTTAGGCGAGACCCAGTACTTC
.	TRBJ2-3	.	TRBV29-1	CSVEWWGTASTDTQYF	TGCAGCGTTGAATGGTGGGGGACCGCTAGCACAGATACGCAGTATTTT
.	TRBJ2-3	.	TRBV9	CASSVEPAWDTQYF	TGTGCCAGCAGCGTAGAGCCAGCGTGGGATACGCAGTATTTT
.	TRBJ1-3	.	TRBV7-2	CASSTLYSGNTIYF	TGTGCCAGCAGCACCCTATACTCTGGAAACACCATATATTTT
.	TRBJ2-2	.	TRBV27	CASSLSTANTGELFF	TGTGCCAGCAGTTTATCGACAGCAAACACCGGGGAGCTGTTTTTT
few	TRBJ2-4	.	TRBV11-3	CASSASQGTLPGNIQYF	TGTGCCAGCAGCGCCTCACAGGGAACTCTTCCCGGGAACATTCAGTACTTC
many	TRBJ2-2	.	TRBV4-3	CASSQERATGELFF	TGCGCCAGCAGCCAAGAGAGGGCCACCGGGGAGCTGTTTTTT
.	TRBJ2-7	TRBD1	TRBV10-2	CASSGFGDRGYEQYF	TGCGCCAGCAGTGGCTTCGGGGACAGGGGTTACGAGCAGTACTTC
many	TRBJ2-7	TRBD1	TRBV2	CASSDRDRDYEQYF	TGTGCCAGCAGCGACCGGGACAGGGACTACGAGCAGTACTTC
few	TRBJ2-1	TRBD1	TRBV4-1	CASSQAGQGAYNEQFF	TGCGCCAGCAGCCAGGCCGGACAGGGGGCCTACAATGAGCAGTTCTTC
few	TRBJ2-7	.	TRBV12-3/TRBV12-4	CASSPAPGSSEQYF	TGTGCCAGCAGTCCCGCTCCAGGAAGTTCCGAGCAGTACTTC
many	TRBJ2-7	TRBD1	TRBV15	CATSRDSRQGEQYF	TGTGCCACCAGCAGAGACTCCAGACAGGGCGAGCAGTACTTC
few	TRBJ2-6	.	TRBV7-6	CASSLAQARSGANVLTF	TGTGCCAGCAGCTTAGCGCAGGCCCGCTCTGGGGCCAACGTCCTGACTTTC
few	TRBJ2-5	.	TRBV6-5	CASSYLGLETQYF	TGTGCCAGCAGTTACTTAGGGTTAGAGACCCAGTACTTC
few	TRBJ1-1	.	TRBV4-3	CASSQAGGGEAFF	TGCGCCAGCAGCCAAGCTGGGGGAGGAGAAGCTTTCTTT
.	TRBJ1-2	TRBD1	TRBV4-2	CASNPDRGPYGYTF	TGTGCCAGCAACCCGGACAGGGGGCCATATGGCTACACCTTC
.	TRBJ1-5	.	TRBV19	CASSIDHGNQPQHF	TGTGCCAGTAGTATAGATCATGGCAATCAGCCCCAGCATTTT
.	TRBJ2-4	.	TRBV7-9	CASSSQGPCNIQYF	TGTGCCAGCAGCTCTCAGGGGCCTTGTAACATTCAGTACTTC
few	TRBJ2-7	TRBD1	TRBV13	CASSPDRGAEQYF	TGTGCCAGCAGCCCCGACAGGGGGGCCGAGCAGTACTTC
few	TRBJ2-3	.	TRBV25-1	CASSELGVGTDTQYF	TGTGCCAGCAGTGAACTGGGGGTGGGCACAGATACGCAGTATTTT
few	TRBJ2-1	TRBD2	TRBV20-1	CSARRTSGGLDEQFF	TGCAGTGCTAGGCGGACTAGCGGGGGGCTTGATGAGCAGTTCTTC
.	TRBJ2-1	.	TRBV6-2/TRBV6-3	CASSYASREQFF	TGTGCCAGCAGTTATGCCAGCCGGGAGCAGTTCTTC
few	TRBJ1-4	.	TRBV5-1	CASSFRAGRGEKLFF	TGCGCCAGCAGCTTCCGGGCAGGGAGAGGCGAAAAACTGTTTTTT
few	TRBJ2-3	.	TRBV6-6	CASSRSRGNTDTQYF	TGTGCCAGCAGTCGAAGCAGGGGAAATACAGATACGCAGTATTTT
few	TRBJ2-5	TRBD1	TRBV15	CATSREGDRGIWTQYF	TGTGCCACCAGCAGAGAGGGGGACAGGGGAATTTGGACCCAGTACTTC
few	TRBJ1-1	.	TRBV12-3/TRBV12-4	CASSSLTGKTEAFF	TGTGCCAGCAGTTCGCTTACAGGGAAGACTGAAGCTTTCTTT
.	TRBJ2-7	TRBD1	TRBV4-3	CASSHMGDRRSSYEQYF	TGCGCCAGCAGCCACATGGGGGACAGGAGGAGCTCCTACGAGCAGTACTTC
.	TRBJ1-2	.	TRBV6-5	CASSYSMVQYYGYTF	TGTGCCAGCAGTTACTCGATGGTACAGTACTATGGCTACACCTTC
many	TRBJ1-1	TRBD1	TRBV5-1	CASSYRGKTEAFF	TGCGCCAGCAGCTACAGGGGTAAGACTGAAGCTTTCTTT
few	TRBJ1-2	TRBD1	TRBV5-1	CASSATGGNGYTF	TGCGCCAGCAGCGCCACAGGGGGCAATGGCTACACCTTC
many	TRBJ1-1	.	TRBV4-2	CASSRNPGGNTEAFF	TGTGCCAGCAGCCGAAACCCGGGGGGGAACACTGAAGCTTTCTTT
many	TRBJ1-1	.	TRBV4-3	CASSQDSTSGRAFF	TGCGCCAGCAGCCAAGATTCGACCTCCGGTCGGGCTTTCTTT
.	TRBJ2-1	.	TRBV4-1	CASSQDPSFEQFF	TGCGCCAGCAGCCAAGACCCTTCCTTTGAGCAGTTCTTC